The 17 T cell receptor beta chains below all came from one sample that was sequenced in a study of blood T cell repertoires in COVID-19. TCRdb keeps only in-frame clones here, not all; method: immunoSEQ multiplex PCR. The profile shows roughly 93,000 clones, 80% to 90% of them singletons. Sequenced input: peripheral blood. The receptors shown here come from a human donor in a cohort sampled during active COVID-19.

The V call is TRBV27, the J call TRBJ2-6; the match to TRBD2 covers 7 bases. Per the germline V gene, CDR1 is MNHEY and CDR2 is SMNVEV (reference sequence). V lost 6 bases to trimming and J lost 0 bases; unmatched junction nucleotides: 2. CDR3 length equals 15 residues. In DNA, the CDR3 is TGTGCCAGCAGGAGCGGGGCCTCTGGGGCCAACGTCCTGACTTTC. It yields the protein CASRSGASGANVLTF. Complete variable domain (other parts from reference TRBV27 and TRBJ2-6): EAQVTQNPRYLITVTGKKLTVTCSQNMNHEYMSWYRQDPGLGLRQIYYSMNVEVTDKGDVPEGYKVSRKEKRNFPLILESPSPNQTSLYFCASRSGASGANVLTFGAGSRLTVL.

The J gene is TRBJ1-3, the V gene TRBV28, with no clear D. Looked up from germline, CDR1 is MDHEN and CDR2 is SYDVKM. This CDR3 region has 12 residues. Trimming took off 8 bases at V and 0 bases at J, with 5 bases between the two ends. CDR3 protein: CASLSSGNTIYF. CDR3 coding DNA: TGTGCCAGCCTTAGCTCTGGAAACACCATATATTTT.

The gene calls are TRBV10-3 and TRBJ2-7, with a tentative D call TRBD2 (6 bases). V was pared by 8 bases and J by 2 bases, with 10 bases between. The V gene's germline CDR1 is ENHRY and CDR2 SYGVKD. The CDR3 totals 12 residues. DNA for the CDR3: TGTGCCATCGCGACTAGGCCCTACGAGCAGTACTTC. Amino acid sequence: CAIATRPYEQYF.

This chain connects TRBV7-9 to TRBJ2-2, with D possibly being TRBD1 (5 bases). Germline CDR1 reads SEHNR; CDR2 reads FQNEAQ (reference sequence). This CDR3 is built from 16 residues. Trimming removed 5 bases from V and 1 base from J, with 14 bases in between. CDR3 nucleotide sequence: TGTGCCAGCAGCGACAGCGTCTACTTGAACACCGGGGAGCTGTTTTTT. This gives the protein CASSDSVYLNTGELFF. The full variable domain, rest sourced from reference TRBV7-9 and TRBJ2-2, is DTGVSQNPRHKITKRGQNVTFRCDPISEHNRLYWYRQTLGQGPEFLTYFQNEAQLEKSRLLSDRFSAERPKGSFSTLEIQRTEQGDSAMYLCASSDSVYLNTGELFFGEGSRLTVL.

The V gene is TRBV27, the J gene TRBJ1-2; D gene ambiguous. The length of the CDR3 is 13 residues. Looked up from germline, CDR1 is MNHEY and CDR2 is SMNVEV (reference sequence). With 4 bases removed from V and 7 bases from J, the gap between germline ends came to 13 bases. The CDR3 region has the DNA TGTGCCAGCAGTTCAGGCCTTCCGACTGGCTACACCTTC. This sequence encodes CASSSGLPTGYTF.

This clone was found once. CDR3 DNA sequence: TGCAGCGTTGAAGATTGGGATAGCGGAATGTACGAGCAGTACTTC. Amino acids: CSVEDWDSGMYEQYF. V usage is TRBV29-1 and J usage is TRBJ2-7; D possibly corresponds to TRBD2 (6 bases). This CDR3 has 15 amino acids. V was trimmed by 0 bases and J by 4 bases, leaving 16 bases between them. The germline CDR1 and CDR2 sequences are SQVTM and ANQGSEA.

The chain links TRBV30 to TRBJ1-6; D might be TRBD1 (5 bases). Germline CDR1 GTSNPN, CDR2 SVGIG (reference sequence). Trimming shortened V by 8 bases and J by 7 bases, and 15 bases separated the two germline ends. This CDR3 is 13 amino acids long. The CDR3 DNA sequence: TGTGCCGGAGGGGCACAGCGAAATTCACCCCTCCACTTT. Amino acid sequence: CAGGAQRNSPLHF.

This clone was seen only once. V gene TRBV11-2 combines with J gene TRBJ2-1; tentatively, D is TRBD1 (5 bases). The CDR3 spans 14 residues. Trimming stripped 3 bases from V and 8 bases from J, with 14 bases between. The germline CDR1 and CDR2 sequences are SGHAT and FQNNGV. For the CDR3, the DNA is TGTGCCAGCAGCTTTAAGCAAGGGGTTGATGAGCAGTTCTTC. Residues: CASSFKQGVDEQFF. Combining the CDR3 with reference TRBV11-2 and TRBJ2-1 gives the whole variable domain EAGVAQSPRYKIIEKRQSVAFWCNPISGHATLYWYQQILGQGPKLLIQFQNNGVVDDSQLPKDRFSAERLKGVDSTLKIQPAKLEDSAVYLCASSFKQGVDEQFFGPGTRLTVL.

V is TRBV29-1 and J is TRBJ2-3; TRBD1 matches at 10 bases. The CDR3 is 14 amino acids. CDR1 and CDR2 (germline): SQVTM, ANQGSEA. The J segment lost 3 bases and the V segment lost 6 bases, leaving 6 bases of the junction unmatched. The CDR3 is CSVRQGARTDTQYF. CDR3 DNA: TGCAGCGTCCGACAGGGGGCGAGGACAGATACGCAGTATTTT.

CDR3 nucleotides: TGTGCCAGCAGCGCTACCGGACACGGGGGGGAGACCCAGTACTTC. Amino acids: CASSATGHGGETQYF. The V gene is TRBV9, the J gene TRBJ2-5, with 7 bases fitting TRBD2. CDR1 and CDR2 from the germline V gene are SGDLS and YYNGEE. The CDR3 totals 15 residues. The V segment lost 3 bases and the J segment 5 bases; nucleotides outside the gene matches: 10. Drawing the rest from reference TRBV9 and TRBJ2-5, the complete variable domain is DSGVTQTPKHLITATGQRVTLRCSPRSGDLSVYWYQQSLDQGLQFLIQYYNGEERAKGNILERFSAQQFPDLHSELNLSSLELGDSALYFCASSATGHGGETQYFGPGTRLLVL.

This clone appeared a few times. The chain links TRBV27 to TRBJ1-1; 7 nucleotides align to TRBD1. V shed 5 bases and J 1 base; nucleotides not matched to a gene: 10. The CDR3 covers 16 residues. In germline, CDR1 is MNHEY, CDR2 SMNVEV (reference sequence). The CDR3 region has the DNA TGTGCCAGCAGTACCCTACCAGGGACAGCGAACACTGAAGCTTTCTTT. Protein: CASSTLPGTANTEAFF.

The chain has TRBV3-1 (or the pseudogene TRBV3-2) and TRBJ2-1, with 9 bases lining up with TRBD2. Germline trimming cut 8 bases from V and 6 bases from J; bases unmatched to any gene: 8. CDR1 and CDR2 (germline): LGHDT, YNNKEL (reference sequence). The CDR3 spans 14 residues. For the CDR3, the DNA is TGTGCCAGCTTGGGGGCGGGAGGGGGCAATGAGCAGTTCTTC. It specifies CASLGAGGGNEQFF.

The chain joins TRBV5-1 to TRBJ2-5, with 9 bases matching TRBD2. The germline CDR1 and CDR2 sequences are SGHRS and YFSETQ. This CDR3 contains 16 residues. Trimming cost V 3 bases and J 3 bases; bases outside gene matches: 9. This CDR3 is CASSSGTSLTKETQYF. DNA of the CDR3: TGCGCCAGCAGCTCCGGGACTAGCCTTACCAAAGAGACCCAGTACTTC.

The chain carries TRBV28 and TRBJ1-2; 8 bases line up with TRBD1. Germline CDR1 reads MDHEN; CDR2 reads SYDVKM. J gave up 1 base and V 4 bases, and 20 bases lay outside the gene matches. The length of the CDR3 is 20 residues. The CDR3 protein is CASSSAAGGRTFTLNYGYTF. The CDR3 DNA reads as TGTGCCAGCAGTTCCGCGGCAGGGGGCCGTACTTTTACCCTTAACTATGGCTACACCTTC.

The chain uses TRBV2 and TRBJ2-3; D unresolved. V lost 8 bases and J 2 bases, leaving 8 bases between the germline ends. The CDR3 loop spans 12 amino acids. From germline, CDR1 is SNHLY and CDR2 FYNNEI. CDR3 DNA: TGTGCCAGCCAAGCCCTCACAGATACGCAGTATTTT. It translates to CASQALTDTQYF.

The chain carries TRBV6-5 and TRBJ2-5; no firm D call. CDR3 length: 14 amino acids. Trimming cost V 3 bases and J 5 bases, with 13 bases left between them. Germline-derived CDR1 and CDR2 are MNHEY and SVGAGI. This chain's CDR3 is CASSYRSAGETQYF. The CDR3 DNA is TGTGCCAGCAGTTATAGGTCTGCAGGCGAGACCCAGTACTTC.

This chain links TRBV10-3 with TRBJ1-6; the match to TRBD1 covers 8 bases. The germline gives CDR1 ENHRY, CDR2 SYGVKD. The length of the CDR3 is 13 residues. Trimming at V came to 9 bases and at J to 5 bases, leaving 3 bases not matched to a gene. The chain's CDR3 is CAIQGQDNSPLHF. As DNA, the CDR3 is TGTGCCATTCAGGGACAGGATAATTCACCCCTCCACTTT.